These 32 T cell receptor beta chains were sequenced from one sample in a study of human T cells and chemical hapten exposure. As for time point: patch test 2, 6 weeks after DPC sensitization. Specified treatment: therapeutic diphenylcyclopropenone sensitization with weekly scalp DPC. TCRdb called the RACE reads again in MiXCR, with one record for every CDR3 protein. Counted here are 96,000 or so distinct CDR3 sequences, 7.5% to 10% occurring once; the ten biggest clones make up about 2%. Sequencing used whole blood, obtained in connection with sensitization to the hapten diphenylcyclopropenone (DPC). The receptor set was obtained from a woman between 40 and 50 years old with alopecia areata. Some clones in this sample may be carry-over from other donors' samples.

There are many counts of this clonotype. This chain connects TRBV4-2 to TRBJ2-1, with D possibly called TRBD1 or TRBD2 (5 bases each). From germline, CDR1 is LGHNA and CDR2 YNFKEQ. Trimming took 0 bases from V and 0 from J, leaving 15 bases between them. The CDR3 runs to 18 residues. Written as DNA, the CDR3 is TGTGCCAGCAGCCAAGACCCCACAGGAACTAGCTCCTACAATGAGCAGTTCTTC. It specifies CASSQDPTGTSSYNEQFF.

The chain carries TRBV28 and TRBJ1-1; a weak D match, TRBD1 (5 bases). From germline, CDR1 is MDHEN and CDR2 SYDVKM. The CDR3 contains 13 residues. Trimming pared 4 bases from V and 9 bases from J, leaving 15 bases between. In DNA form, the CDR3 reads TGTGCCAGCAGTTCCCTAGGACATTTCAAAGCTTTCTTT. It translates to CASSSLGHFKAFF.

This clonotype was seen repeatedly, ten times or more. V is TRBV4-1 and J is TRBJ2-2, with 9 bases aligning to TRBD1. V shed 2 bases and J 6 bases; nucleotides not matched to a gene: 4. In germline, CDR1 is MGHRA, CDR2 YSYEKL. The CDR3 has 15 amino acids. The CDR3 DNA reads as TGCGCCAGCAGCCAACTGGGACAGGGTCCCGGGGAGCTGTTTTTT. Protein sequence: CASSQLGQGPGELFF.

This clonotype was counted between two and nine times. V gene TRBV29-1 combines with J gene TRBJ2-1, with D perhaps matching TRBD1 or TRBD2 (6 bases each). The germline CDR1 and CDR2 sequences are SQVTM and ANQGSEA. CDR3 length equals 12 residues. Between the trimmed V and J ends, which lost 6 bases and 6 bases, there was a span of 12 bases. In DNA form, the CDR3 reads TGCAGCGTGGGGGCGGGACTCAATGAGCAGTTCTTC. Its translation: CSVGAGLNEQFF.

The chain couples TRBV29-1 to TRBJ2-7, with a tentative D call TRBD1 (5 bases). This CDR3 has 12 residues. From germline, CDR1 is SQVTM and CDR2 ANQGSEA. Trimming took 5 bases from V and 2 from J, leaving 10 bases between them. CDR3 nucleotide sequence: TGCAGCGTTTCGGGCAGGGCCTACGAGCAGTACTTC. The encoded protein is CSVSGRAYEQYF.

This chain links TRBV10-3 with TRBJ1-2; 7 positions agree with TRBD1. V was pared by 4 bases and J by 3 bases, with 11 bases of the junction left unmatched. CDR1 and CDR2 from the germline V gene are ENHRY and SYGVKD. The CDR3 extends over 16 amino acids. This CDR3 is CAISGQGQRLDYGYTF. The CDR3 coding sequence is TGTGCCATCAGTGGACAGGGACAGCGCCTTGACTATGGCTACACCTTC.

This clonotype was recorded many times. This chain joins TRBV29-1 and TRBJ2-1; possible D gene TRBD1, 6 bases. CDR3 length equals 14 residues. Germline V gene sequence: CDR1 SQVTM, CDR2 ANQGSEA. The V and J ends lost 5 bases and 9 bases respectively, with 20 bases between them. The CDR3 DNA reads TGCAGCGTTACAGGGATACAACCTGGGGGTGAGCAGTTCTTC. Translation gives CSVTGIQPGGEQFF.

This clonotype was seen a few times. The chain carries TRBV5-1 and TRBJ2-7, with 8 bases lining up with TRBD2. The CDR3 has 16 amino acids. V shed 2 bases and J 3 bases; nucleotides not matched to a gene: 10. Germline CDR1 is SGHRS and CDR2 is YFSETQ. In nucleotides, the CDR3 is TGCGCCAGCAGCTTCCCGGATAGCGGGGCCTTCTACGAGCAGTACTTC. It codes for CASSFPDSGAFYEQYF. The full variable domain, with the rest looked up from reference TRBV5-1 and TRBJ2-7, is KAGVTQTPRYLIKTRGQQVTLSCSPISGHRSVSWYQQTPGQGLQFLFEYFSETQRNKGNFPGRFSGRQFSNSRSEMNVSTLELGDSALYLCASSFPDSGAFYEQYFGPGTRLTVT.

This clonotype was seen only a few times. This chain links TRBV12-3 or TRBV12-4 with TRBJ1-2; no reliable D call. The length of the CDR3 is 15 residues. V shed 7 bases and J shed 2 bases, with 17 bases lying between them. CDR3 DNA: TGTGCCAGCACCCCGGGGAGAGGAGTGAACTATGGCTACACCTTC. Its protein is CASTPGRGVNYGYTF.

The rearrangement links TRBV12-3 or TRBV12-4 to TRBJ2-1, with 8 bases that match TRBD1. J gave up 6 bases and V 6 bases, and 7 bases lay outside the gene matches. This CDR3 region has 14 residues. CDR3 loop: CASSPGQGFNEQFF. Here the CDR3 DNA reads TGTGCCAGCAGCCCTGGACAGGGTTTCAATGAGCAGTTCTTC.

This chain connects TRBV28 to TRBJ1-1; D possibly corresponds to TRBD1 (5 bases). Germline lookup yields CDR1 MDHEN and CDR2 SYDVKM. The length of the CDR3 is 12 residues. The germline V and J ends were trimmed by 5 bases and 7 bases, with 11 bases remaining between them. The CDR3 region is CASSLLTVEAFF. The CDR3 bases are TGTGCCAGCAGTCTGCTGACAGTTGAAGCTTTCTTT.

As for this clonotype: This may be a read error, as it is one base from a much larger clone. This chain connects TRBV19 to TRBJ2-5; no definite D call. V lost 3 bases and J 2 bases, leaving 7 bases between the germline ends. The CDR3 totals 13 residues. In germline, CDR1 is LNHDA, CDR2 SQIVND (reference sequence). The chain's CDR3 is CASSISRQETQYF. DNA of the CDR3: TGTGCCAGTAGTATCAGCCGGCAAGAGACCCAGTACTTC.

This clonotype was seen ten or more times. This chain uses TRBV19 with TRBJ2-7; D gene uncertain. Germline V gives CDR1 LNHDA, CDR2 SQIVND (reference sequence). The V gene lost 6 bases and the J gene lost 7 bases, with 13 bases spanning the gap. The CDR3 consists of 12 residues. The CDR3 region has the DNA TGTGCCAGTAGGGACCGCTACCTGGAGCAGTACTTC. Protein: CASRDRYLEQYF.

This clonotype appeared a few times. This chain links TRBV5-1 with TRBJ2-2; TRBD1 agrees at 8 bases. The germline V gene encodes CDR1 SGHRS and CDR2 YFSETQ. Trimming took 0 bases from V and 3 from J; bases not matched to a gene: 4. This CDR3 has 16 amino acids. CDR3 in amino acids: CASSLERQGYTGELFF. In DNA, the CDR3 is TGCGCCAGCAGCTTGGAGCGACAGGGGTACACCGGGGAGCTGTTTTTT.

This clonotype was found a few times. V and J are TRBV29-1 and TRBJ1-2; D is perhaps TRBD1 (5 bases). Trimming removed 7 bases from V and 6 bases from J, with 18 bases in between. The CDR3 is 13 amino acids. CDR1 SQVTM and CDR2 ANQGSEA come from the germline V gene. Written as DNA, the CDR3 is TGCAGCGGGGACTTCGGCGGGATTGATGGCTACACCTTC. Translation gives CSGDFGGIDGYTF.

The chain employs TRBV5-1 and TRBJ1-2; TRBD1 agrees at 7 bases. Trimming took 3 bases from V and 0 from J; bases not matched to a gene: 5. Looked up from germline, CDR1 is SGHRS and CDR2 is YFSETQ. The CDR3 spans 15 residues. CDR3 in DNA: TGCGCCAGCAGCTACTGGGACAGCCCTAACTATGGCTACACCTTC. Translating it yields CASSYWDSPNYGYTF. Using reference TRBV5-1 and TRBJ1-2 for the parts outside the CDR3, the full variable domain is KAGVTQTPRYLIKTRGQQVTLSCSPISGHRSVSWYQQTPGQGLQFLFEYFSETQRNKGNFPGRFSGRQFSNSRSEMNVSTLELGDSALYLCASSYWDSPNYGYTFGSGTRLTVV.

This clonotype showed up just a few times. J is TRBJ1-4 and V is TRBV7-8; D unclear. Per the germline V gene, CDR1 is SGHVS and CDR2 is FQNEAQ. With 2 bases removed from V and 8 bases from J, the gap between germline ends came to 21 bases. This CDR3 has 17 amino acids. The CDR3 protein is CASSLWGVGMLDEKLFF. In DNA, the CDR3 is TGTGCCAGCAGCTTATGGGGTGTGGGGATGTTAGACGAAAAACTGTTTTTT.

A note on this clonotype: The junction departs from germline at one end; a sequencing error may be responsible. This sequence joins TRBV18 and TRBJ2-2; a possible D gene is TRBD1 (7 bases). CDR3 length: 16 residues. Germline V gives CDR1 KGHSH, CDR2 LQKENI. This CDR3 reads CASSPPRDTLRGELSF. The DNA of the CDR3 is TGTGCCAGCTCACCACCGCGGGACACCCTCAGGGGGGAGCTGTCTTTT.

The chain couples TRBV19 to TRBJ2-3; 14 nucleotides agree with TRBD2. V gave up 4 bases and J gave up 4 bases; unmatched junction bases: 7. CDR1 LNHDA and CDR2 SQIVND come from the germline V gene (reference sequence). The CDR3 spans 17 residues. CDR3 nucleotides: TGTGCCAGTAGTAGTCCCGGGACTAGCGGGAGACCAGATACGCAGTATTTT. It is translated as CASSSPGTSGRPDTQYF. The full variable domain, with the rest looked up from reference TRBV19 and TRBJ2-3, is DGGITQSPKYLFRKEGQNVTLSCEQNLNHDAMYWYRQDPGQGLRLIYYSQIVNDFQKGDIAEGYSVSREKKESFPLTVTSAQKNPTAFYLCASSSPGTSGRPDTQYFGPGTRLTVL.

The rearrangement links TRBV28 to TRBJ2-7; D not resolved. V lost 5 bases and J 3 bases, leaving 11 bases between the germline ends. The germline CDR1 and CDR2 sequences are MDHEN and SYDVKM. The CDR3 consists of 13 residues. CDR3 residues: CASSRQTHYEQYF. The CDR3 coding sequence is TGTGCCAGCAGTCGACAAACCCACTACGAGCAGTACTTC.

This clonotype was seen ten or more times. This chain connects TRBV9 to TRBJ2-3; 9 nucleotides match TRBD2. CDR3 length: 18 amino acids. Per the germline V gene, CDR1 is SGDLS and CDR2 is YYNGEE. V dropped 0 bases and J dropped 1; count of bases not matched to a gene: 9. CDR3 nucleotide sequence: TGTGCCAGCAGCGTAGCCCCGCGGAGGACTAGCGGCACAGATACGCAGTATTTT. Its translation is CASSVAPRRTSGTDTQYF.

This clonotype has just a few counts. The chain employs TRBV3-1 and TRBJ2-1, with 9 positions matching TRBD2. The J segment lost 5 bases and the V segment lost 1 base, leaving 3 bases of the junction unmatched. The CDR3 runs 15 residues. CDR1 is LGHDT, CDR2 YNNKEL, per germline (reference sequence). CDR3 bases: TGTGCCAGCAGCCAAGCGGCGGGAGGGAACAATGAGCAGTTCTTC. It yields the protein CASSQAAGGNNEQFF.

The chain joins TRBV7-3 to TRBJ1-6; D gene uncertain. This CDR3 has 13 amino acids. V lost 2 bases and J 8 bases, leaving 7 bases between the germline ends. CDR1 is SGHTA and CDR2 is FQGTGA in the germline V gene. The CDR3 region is CASSLGSDSPLHF. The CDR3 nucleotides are TGTGCCAGCAGCTTAGGCTCGGATTCACCCCTCCACTTT.

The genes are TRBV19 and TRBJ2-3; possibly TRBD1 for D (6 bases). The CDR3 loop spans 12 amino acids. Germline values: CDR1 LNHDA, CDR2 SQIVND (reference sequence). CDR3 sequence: CAVGHTIDTQYF. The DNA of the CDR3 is TGTGCAGTGGGACACACGATAGATACGCAGTATTTT. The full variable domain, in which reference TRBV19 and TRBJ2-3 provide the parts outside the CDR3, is DGGITQSPKYLFRKEGQNVTLSCEQNLNHDAMYWYRQDPGQGLRLIYYSQIVNDFQKGDIAEGYSVSREKKESFPLTVTSAQKNPTAFYLCAVGHTIDTQYFGPGTRLTVL.

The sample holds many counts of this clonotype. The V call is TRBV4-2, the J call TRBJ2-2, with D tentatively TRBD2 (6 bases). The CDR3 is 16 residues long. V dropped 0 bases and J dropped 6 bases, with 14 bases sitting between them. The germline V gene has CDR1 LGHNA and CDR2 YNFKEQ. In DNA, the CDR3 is TGTGCCAGCAGCCAAGATGGAGGGATTCTTTCCGGGGAGCTGTTTTTT. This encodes CASSQDGGILSGELFF.

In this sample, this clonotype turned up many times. CDR3 bases: TGTGCCAGCAGCCAAGAATCCGTACCGGGTACCCAGTACTTC. Translation: CASSQESVPGTQYF. The rearrangement uses TRBV3-2 and TRBJ2-5; TRBD1, the D gene given by the table, was not confirmed from the DNA. TRBV3-2 corresponds to a pseudogene. The CDR3 has 14 amino acids.

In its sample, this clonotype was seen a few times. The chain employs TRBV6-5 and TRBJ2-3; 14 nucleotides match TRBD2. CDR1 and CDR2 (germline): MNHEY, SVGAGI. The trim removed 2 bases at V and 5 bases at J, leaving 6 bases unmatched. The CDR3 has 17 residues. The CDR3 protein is CASSYGATSGREDTQYF. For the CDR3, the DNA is TGTGCCAGCAGTTACGGGGCGACTAGCGGGAGGGAAGATACGCAGTATTTT.

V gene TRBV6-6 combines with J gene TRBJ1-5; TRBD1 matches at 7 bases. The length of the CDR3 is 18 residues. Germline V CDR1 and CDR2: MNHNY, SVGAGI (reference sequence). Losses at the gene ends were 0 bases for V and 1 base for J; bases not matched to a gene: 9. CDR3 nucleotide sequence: TGTGCCAGCAGTTACTCGATTAGGGCAGGGGGGAGCAATCAGCCCCAGCATTTT. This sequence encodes CASSYSIRAGGSNQPQHF.

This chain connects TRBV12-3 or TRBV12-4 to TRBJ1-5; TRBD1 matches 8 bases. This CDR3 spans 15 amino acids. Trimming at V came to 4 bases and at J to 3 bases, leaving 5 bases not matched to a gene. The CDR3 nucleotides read TGTGCCAGCAGTTGGAACAGGGGGAACAATCAGCCCCAGCATTTT. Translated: CASSWNRGNNQPQHF.

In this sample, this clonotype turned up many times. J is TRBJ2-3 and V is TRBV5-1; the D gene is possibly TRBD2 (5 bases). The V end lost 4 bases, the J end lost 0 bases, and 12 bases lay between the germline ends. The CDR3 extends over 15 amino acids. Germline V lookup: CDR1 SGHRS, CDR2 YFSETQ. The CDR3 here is CASSIGGRSTDTQYF. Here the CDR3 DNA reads TGCGCCAGCAGCATCGGAGGTCGGAGCACAGATACGCAGTATTTT.

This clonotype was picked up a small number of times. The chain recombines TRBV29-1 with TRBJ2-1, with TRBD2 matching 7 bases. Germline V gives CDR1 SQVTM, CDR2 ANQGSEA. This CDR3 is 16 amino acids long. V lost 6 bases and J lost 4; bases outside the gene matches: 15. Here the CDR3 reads CSVRGQGREAYNEQFF. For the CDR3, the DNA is TGCAGCGTCCGCGGCCAGGGCCGGGAGGCATACAATGAGCAGTTCTTC.

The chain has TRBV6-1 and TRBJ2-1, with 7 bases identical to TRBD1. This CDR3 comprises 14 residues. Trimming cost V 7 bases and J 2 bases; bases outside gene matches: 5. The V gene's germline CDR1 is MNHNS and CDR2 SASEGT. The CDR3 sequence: CASTNTGAYNEQFF. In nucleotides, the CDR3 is TGTGCCAGCACAAATACAGGGGCCTACAATGAGCAGTTCTTC.